This T cell receptor beta chain was observed in a study of blood T cell repertoires in COVID-19. About the study: Italy, Spain and the United States were the sources of the convalescent and acute COVID-19 samples. Sources were T cells, B-cell-depleted T cells, or PBMCs; the material itself was cDNA or gDNA.

Only in-frame clones appear in the TCRdb table, and some are missing; sequencing was by immunoSEQ multiplex PCR. The table has about 140,000 clones, over 75% seen once; the top ten hold 2.5% to 3%. The CDR3 consists of 15 residues. Germline loops: CDR1 MNHEY, CDR2 SVGAGI. V lost 1 base and J 1 base, leaving 10 bases between the germline ends. The receptor comes from a man aged 45 to 65 with acute or convalescent COVID-19. The chain carries TRBV6-5 and TRBJ1-1, with TRBD1 as a possible D gene (5 bases). Sequencing input: peripheral blood. CDR3 protein: CASSYFRGGNTEAFF. The CDR3 nucleotides read TGTGCCAGCAGTTACTTCCGGGGGGGGAACACTGAAGCTTTCTTT.